The rows below give T cell receptor beta chains drawn from one sample of a study of cytomegalovirus exposure and HLA in healthy donors. Assay used: immunoSEQ multiplex PCR; TCRdb lists only in-frame clones, some missing. This sample has some 83,000 clones; 90% to 95% occur once, and the top ten carry approximately 2.1%. Material for sequencing was PBMCs. The receptors were gathered from a woman aged 18-29 years in good health and CMV-seronegative. CDR3s include the opening cysteine and the closing phenylalanine or tryptophan. A D gene is named only where the DNA matches it firmly. Where a row states a size, it is once, few, many or the class of an expanded clone; other rows omit it.

TRBV4-3	TRBD1	TRBJ2-7	few	CASSQQDREGAYEQYF	TGCGCCAGCAGCCAACAGGACAGGGAAGGGGCATACGAGCAGTACTTC
TRBV23-1	TRBD2	TRBJ2-3	.	CASSQAGLVGLDTQYF	TGCGCCAGCAGTCAAGCGGGACTAGTAGGGTTGGATACGCAGTATTTT
TRBV4-1	.	TRBJ1-5	.	CASSQAPGRDNQPQHF	TGCGCCAGCAGCCAAGCCCCGGGCAGGGACAATCAGCCCCAGCATTTT
TRBV28	.	TRBJ1-1	.	CASSFSNTEAFF	TGTGCCAGCAGTTTCTCGAACACTGAAGCTTTCTTT
TRBV30	TRBD1	TRBJ2-7	.	CAWSAGTGDYEQYF	TGTGCCTGGAGTGCCGGGACAGGGGACTACGAGCAGTACTTC
TRBV4-1	.	TRBJ2-3	.	CASSQTGITDTQYF	TGCGCCAGCAGCCAAACAGGGATCACAGATACGCAGTATTTT
TRBV30	.	TRBJ1-2	.	CAWSTRRYGYTF	TGTGCCTGGAGTACAAGGAGATATGGCTACACCTTC
TRBV30	.	TRBJ1-4	.	CAWREEVLLLEKLFF	TGTGCCTGGAGGGAGGAGGTGCTTTTGCTTGAAAAACTGTTTTTT
TRBV7-2	.	TRBJ2-5	once	CASSSFEGVERYF	TGTGCCAGCAGCTCCTTCGAGGGGGTGGAGCGGTACTTC
TRBV25-1	.	TRBJ1-1	.	CASSPGTPLGNTEAFF	TGTGCCAGCAGCCCCGGGACTCCCCTCGGCAACACTGAAGCTTTCTTT
TRBV7-8	.	TRBJ2-1	.	CASSLISRVEQFF	TGTGCCAGCAGCTTAATAAGTCGAGTTGAGCAGTTCTTC
TRBV19	.	TRBJ2-7	.	CASSLQGPYEQYF	TGTGCCAGTAGTTTACAGGGCCCCTACGAGCAGTACTTC
TRBV7-2	.	TRBJ1-6	.	CASSLVDRGGLDNSPLHF	TGTGCCAGCAGCTTAGTGGATCGGGGGGGCCTCGATAATTCACCCCTCCACTTT
TRBV18	.	TRBJ1-4	.	CASSKQEEKLFF	TGTGCCAGCTCAAAACAGGAGGAAAAACTGTTTTTT
TRBV19	.	TRBJ2-3	.	CASKKVGTDTQYF	TGTGCCAGTAAAAAAGTAGGCACAGATACGCAGTATTTT
TRBV19	TRBD1	TRBJ1-5	.	CASTSSGGRNQPQHF	TGTGCCAGTACCTCATCAGGGGGCCGGAATCAGCCCCAGCATTTT
TRBV2	.	TRBJ1-1	.	CASRRGPTEAFF	TGTGCCTCACGAAGGGGTCCCACTGAAGCTTTCTTT
TRBV5-4	.	TRBJ2-5	.	CASSLGVLQETQYF	TGTGCCAGCAGCTTGGGCGTCCTCCAAGAGACCCAGTACTTC
TRBV30	TRBD1	TRBJ2-1	.	CAWEGDRDAYNEQFF	TGTGCCTGGGAGGGCGACAGGGATGCCTACAATGAGCAGTTCTTC
TRBV9	TRBD1	TRBJ2-2	.	CASSPGQATNTGELFF	TGTGCCAGCAGCCCTGGACAGGCGACGAACACCGGGGAGCTGTTTTTT
TRBV7-3	TRBD2	TRBJ2-3	.	CASSQTTSGGTDTQYF	TGTGCCAGCAGCCAGACGACTAGCGGCGGCACAGATACGCAGTATTTT
TRBV4-1	TRBD1	TRBJ1-4	.	CASSQPRQGNNEKLFF	TGCGCCAGCAGCCAGCCGAGACAGGGAAATAATGAAAAACTGTTTTTT
TRBV6-1	.	TRBJ2-1	.	CASRKSSYNEQFF	TGTGCCAGCAGGAAGAGCTCCTACAATGAGCAGTTCTTC
TRBV28	.	TRBJ1-1	.	CASNERTASPEAFF	TGTGCCAGCAACGAACGGACAGCCTCTCCTGAAGCTTTCTTT
TRBV5-1	TRBD2	TRBJ2-7	once	CASSPGGSPSYEQYF	TGCGCCAGCAGCCCGGGCGGGAGCCCCTCCTACGAGCAGTACTTC
TRBV4-1	.	TRBJ1-1	.	CASSQEVNSLMNTEAFF	TGCGCCAGCAGCCAAGAAGTAAACTCGCTGATGAACACTGAAGCTTTCTTT
TRBV27	.	TRBJ2-7	once	CASSTRQEPYEQYF	TGTGCCAGCAGCACCCGACAGGAGCCCTACGAGCAGTACTTC
TRBV9	TRBD1	TRBJ2-7	.	CASSDQPSGGGEQYF	TGTGCCAGCAGCGACCAACCTTCAGGGGGCGGCGAGCAGTACTTC
TRBV5-1	TRBD2	TRBJ2-1	.	CASSSAGAYNEQFF	TGCGCCAGCAGCAGCGCGGGGGCCTACAATGAGCAGTTCTTC
TRBV11-3	.	TRBJ2-1	.	CASSGRGYNEQFF	TGTGCCAGCAGCGGAAGAGGGTACAATGAGCAGTTCTTC
TRBV7-2	TRBD1	TRBJ2-7	.	CASSHNDRGYEQYF	TGTGCCAGCAGCCATAATGACAGGGGCTACGAGCAGTACTTC
TRBV11-2	TRBD1	TRBJ2-2	.	CASSPDRGGNTGELFF	TGTGCCAGCAGCCCCGACAGGGGGGGTAACACCGGGGAGCTGTTTTTT
TRBV2	TRBD1	TRBJ2-1	.	CASRDGQGLQFF	TGTGCCAGCAGGGATGGACAGGGTCTACAGTTCTTC
TRBV5-1	.	TRBJ2-6	.	CASSWEESGANVLTF	TGCGCCAGCAGCTGGGAGGAATCTGGGGCCAACGTCCTGACTTTC
TRBV6-5	.	TRBJ2-3	.	CASSYSNRLGDTAQYF	TGTGCCAGCAGTTACTCGAATCGACTAGGGGATACGGCGCAGTATTTT
TRBV10-1	.	TRBJ1-5	.	CASSGLRNQPQHF	TGCGCCAGCAGTGGCCTTCGGAATCAGCCCCAGCATTTT
TRBV7-2	TRBD2	TRBJ2-3	.	CASSFAGGPDTQYF	TGTGCCAGCAGCTTCGCGGGGGGTCCAGATACGCAGTATTTT
TRBV6-5	TRBD1	TRBJ1-1	once	CASRSTGVTEAFF	TGTGCCAGCAGGTCCACAGGGGTCACTGAAGCTTTCTTT
TRBV7-8	TRBD1	TRBJ1-1	.	CASSFGTGENTEAFF	TGTGCCAGCAGCTTCGGGACAGGGGAGAACACTGAAGCTTTCTTT
TRBV7-9	.	TRBJ2-7	.	CASGGISYEQYF	TGTGCCAGCGGGGGGATCTCCTACGAGCAGTACTTC
TRBV5-1	TRBD2	TRBJ2-1	.	CASTKGTSGNEQFF	TGCGCCAGCACCAAGGGGACTAGCGGGAATGAGCAGTTCTTC
TRBV7-8	TRBD1	TRBJ1-2	.	CASSARQGQYYGYTF	TGTGCCAGCAGCGCCCGACAGGGGCAATACTATGGCTACACCTTC
TRBV6-6	.	TRBJ1-4	.	CASSLNSSPLEKLFF	TGTGCCAGCAGTCTTAATTCGAGCCCTCTTGAAAAACTGTTTTTT
TRBV6-4	.	TRBJ1-2	.	CASSDVSGIGGYTF	TGTGCCAGCAGTGACGTCTCGGGGATTGGCGGCTACACCTTC
TRBV2	.	TRBJ1-5	few	CASSGAPGYNQPQHF	TGTGCCAGCAGTGGGGCACCTGGATACAATCAGCCCCAGCATTTT
TRBV28	TRBD1	TRBJ1-4	few	CASSQGQGAEEKLFF	TGTGCCAGCAGTCAAGGGCAGGGGGCTGAAGAAAAACTGTTTTTT
TRBV28	TRBD1	TRBJ1-5	.	CASSRTGTVYQPQHF	TGTGCCAGCAGTAGAACCGGGACAGTCTATCAGCCCCAGCATTTT
TRBV13	TRBD1	TRBJ1-4	.	CASSFTDRGNEKLFF	TGTGCCAGCAGCTTTACCGACAGGGGAAATGAAAAACTGTTTTTT
TRBV7-2	.	TRBJ1-3	.	CASSLVGLGQYSGNTIYF	TGTGCCAGCAGCTTAGTGGGGTTGGGGCAGTACTCTGGAAACACCATATATTTT
TRBV30	TRBD1	TRBJ1-1	.	CAWSPGTGKTEAFF	TGTGCCTGGAGTCCCGGGACAGGAAAAACTGAAGCTTTCTTT
TRBV30	TRBD1	TRBJ2-2	.	CASSPGTGTGELFF	TGTGCCTCTTCCCCCGGGACAGGAACCGGGGAGCTGTTTTTT
TRBV11-3	TRBD2	TRBJ2-3	.	CASSPSLAGVADTQYF	TGTGCCAGCAGCCCATCACTAGCGGGAGTGGCAGATACGCAGTATTTT
TRBV9	TRBD2	TRBJ2-3	.	CASSLAGVADTQYF	TGTGCCAGCAGCTTAGCGGGGGTGGCAGATACGCAGTATTTT
TRBV10-1	TRBD2	TRBJ2-5	once	CASSETSGRLKIQETQYF	TGCGCCAGCAGTGAGACTAGCGGGAGGCTAAAGATACAAGAGACCCAGTACTTC